This record covers a single TCR beta chain. RNA was extracted and reverse transcribed into cDNA as the sequencing template. Profiled with immunoSEQ multiplex PCR; TCRdb holds only in-frame clones, not every one. This repertoire shows around 140,000 clones, more than 40% found once; its top ten account for around a sixth. This entry belongs to a study of CD8+ T cells in alopecia areata. Looking at the study overall: Tofacitinib administration to treated patients was oral, at 5 to 10 mg twice daily. A 6-month period off drug followed tofacitinib, which lasted 6 to 18 months.

Cell sorting was applied to PBMCs, and CD4+ and CD8+ T cells were collected. This clonotype originated in a human donor with alopecia areata. The specimen was CD8+ T cells sorted from blood, collected at week 0.

The CDR3 DNA follows: TGCGCCAGCAGCTCAGGCCGCCAAGTGTCACCCCTCCACTTT. It specifies CASSSGRQVSPLHF. This chain connects TRBV5-1 to TRBJ1-6; D is unclear. This CDR3 has 14 residues. Trimming removed 3 bases from V and 10 bases from J, with 14 bases in between. Germline-derived CDR1 and CDR2 are SGHRS and YFSETQ.